These 2 T cell receptor beta chains came from one sample sequenced in a study of PD-1 blockade in classical Hodgkin lymphoma. Autologous stem cell transplantation was followed by relapse in every patient, and brentuximab vedotin exposure varied. Profiling relied on immunoSEQ multiplex PCR, and the TCRdb table lists in-frame clones only, not all of them. Among tens of thousands of clones listed, 89% were seen once. Sequences were derived from peripheral blood mononuclear cells (PBMCs), sampled before the second cycle of nivolumab. These receptors originate from a human donor with classical Hodgkin lymphoma.

The chain recombines TRBV5-1 with TRBJ2-2, with 14 positions matching TRBD2. The germline V gene has CDR1 SGHRS and CDR2 YFSETQ. CDR3 length: 16 residues. Losses at the gene ends were 0 bases for V and 6 bases for J; bases not matched to a gene: 1. The CDR3: CASSLATSGRAGELFF. The CDR3 nucleotides read TGCGCCAGCAGCTTGGCGACTAGCGGGAGGGCCGGGGAGCTGTTTTTT.

In this sample, this clone turned up once. V usage is TRBV21-1 and J usage is TRBJ1-3; TRBD1, as called in the table, went unchecked against the DNA. TRBV21-1 is termed a pseudogene. The CDR3 sequence is 14 residues long. The DNA of the CDR3 is TGTGCCAGCACCGACAGTATCTCTGGAAACACCATATATTTT. Protein product: CASTDSISGNTIYF.